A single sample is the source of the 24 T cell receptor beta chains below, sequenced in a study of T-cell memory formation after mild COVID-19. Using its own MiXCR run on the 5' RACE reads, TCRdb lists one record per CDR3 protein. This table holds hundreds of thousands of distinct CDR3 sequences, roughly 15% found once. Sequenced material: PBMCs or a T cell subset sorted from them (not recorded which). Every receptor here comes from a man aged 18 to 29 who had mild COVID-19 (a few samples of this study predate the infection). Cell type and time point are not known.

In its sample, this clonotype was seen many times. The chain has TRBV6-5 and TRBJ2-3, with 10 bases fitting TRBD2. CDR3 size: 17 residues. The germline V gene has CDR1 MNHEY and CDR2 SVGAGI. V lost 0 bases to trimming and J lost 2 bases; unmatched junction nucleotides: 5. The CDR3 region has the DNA TGTGCCAGCAGTTACTCTTTCCTAGCGGGGGTCACAGATACGCAGTATTTT. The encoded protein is CASSYSFLAGVTDTQYF.

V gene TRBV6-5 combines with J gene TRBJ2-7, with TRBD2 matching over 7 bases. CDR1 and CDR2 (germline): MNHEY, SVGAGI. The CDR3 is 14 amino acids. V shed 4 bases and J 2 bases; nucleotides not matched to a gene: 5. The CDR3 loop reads CASSSIRGAYEQYV. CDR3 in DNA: TGTGCCAGCAGTTCCATACGGGGGGCCTACGAGCAGTACGTC.

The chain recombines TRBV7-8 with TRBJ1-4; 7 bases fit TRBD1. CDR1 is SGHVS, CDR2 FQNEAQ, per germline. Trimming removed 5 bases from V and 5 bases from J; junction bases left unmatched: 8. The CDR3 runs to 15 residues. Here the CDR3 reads CASSPRQGENEKLFF. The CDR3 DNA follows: TGTGCCAGCAGCCCCCGACAGGGAGAGAATGAAAAACTGTTTTTT.

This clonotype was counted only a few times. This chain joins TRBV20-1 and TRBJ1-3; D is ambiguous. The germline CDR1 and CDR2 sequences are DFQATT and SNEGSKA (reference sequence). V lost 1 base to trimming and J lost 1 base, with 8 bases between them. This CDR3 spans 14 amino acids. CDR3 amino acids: CSARGEQSGNTIYF. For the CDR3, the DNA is TGCAGTGCTAGAGGGGAACAATCTGGAAACACCATATATTTT.

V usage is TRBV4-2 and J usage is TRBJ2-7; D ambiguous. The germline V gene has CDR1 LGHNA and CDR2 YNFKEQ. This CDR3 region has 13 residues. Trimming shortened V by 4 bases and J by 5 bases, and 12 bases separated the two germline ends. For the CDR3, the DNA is TGTGCCAGCAGCCCCCAGCATGGGGACGAGCAGTACGTC. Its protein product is CASSPQHGDEQYV.

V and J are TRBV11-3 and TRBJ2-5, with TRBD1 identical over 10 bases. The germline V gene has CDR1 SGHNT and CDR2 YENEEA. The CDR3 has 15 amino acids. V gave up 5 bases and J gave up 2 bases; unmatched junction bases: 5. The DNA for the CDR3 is TGTGCCAGCAGCCCCTGGGACAGGGGACAAGAGACCCAGTACTTC. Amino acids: CASSPWDRGQETQYF.

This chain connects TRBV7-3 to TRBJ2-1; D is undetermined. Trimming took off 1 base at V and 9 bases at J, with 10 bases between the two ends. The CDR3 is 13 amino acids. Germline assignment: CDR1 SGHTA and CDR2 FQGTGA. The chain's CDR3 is CASSLSITGEQFF. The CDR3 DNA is TGTGCCAGCAGCTTAAGTATTACGGGTGAGCAGTTCTTC.

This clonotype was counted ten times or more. The CDR3 here is CASSQRQGRSNEQFF. CDR3 coding DNA: TGCGCCAGCAGCCAGAGACAGGGTAGAAGCAATGAGCAGTTCTTC. The gene calls are TRBV5-1 and TRBJ2-1; 7 nucleotides match TRBD1. Unmatched junction bases numbered 10, after V lost 4 bases and J lost 6 bases. The germline V gene has CDR1 SGHRS and CDR2 YFSETQ. CDR3 length: 15 residues.

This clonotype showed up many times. The CDR3 sequence: CASRQGARVTKNIQYF. The DNA of the CDR3 is TGTGCCAGCAGACAGGGGGCGCGTGTAACCAAAAACATTCAGTACTTC. The V gene is TRBV28, the J gene TRBJ2-4; 9 bases are a match to TRBD1. Unmatched junction bases numbered 8, after V lost 6 bases and J lost 2 bases. From germline, CDR1 is MDHEN and CDR2 SYDVKM. The length of the CDR3 is 16 residues.

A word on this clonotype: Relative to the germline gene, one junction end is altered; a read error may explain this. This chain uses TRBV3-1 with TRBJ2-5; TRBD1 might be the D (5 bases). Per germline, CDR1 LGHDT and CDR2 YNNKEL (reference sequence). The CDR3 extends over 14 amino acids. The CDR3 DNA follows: TGTGCCAGCAGCCGCAACAGGTACCAACAGACCCAGTACTTC. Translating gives CASSRNRYQQTQYF.

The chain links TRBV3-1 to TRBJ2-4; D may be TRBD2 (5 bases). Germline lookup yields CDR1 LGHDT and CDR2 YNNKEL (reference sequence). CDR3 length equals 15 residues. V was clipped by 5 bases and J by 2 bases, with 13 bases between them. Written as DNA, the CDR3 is TGTGCCAGCAGCATAGCGTTTGTAACCAAAAACATTCAGTACTTC. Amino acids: CASSIAFVTKNIQYF. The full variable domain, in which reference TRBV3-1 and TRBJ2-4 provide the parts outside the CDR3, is DTAVSQTPKYLVTQMGNDKSIKCEQNLGHDTMYWYKQDSKKFLKIMFSYNNKELIINETVPNRFSPKSPDKAHLNLHINSLELGDSAVYFCASSIAFVTKNIQYFGAGTRLSVL.

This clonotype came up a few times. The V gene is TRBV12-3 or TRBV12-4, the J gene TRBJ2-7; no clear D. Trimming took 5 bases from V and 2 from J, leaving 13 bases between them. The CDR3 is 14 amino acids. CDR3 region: CASSNRASTYEQYF. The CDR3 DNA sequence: TGTGCCAGCAGTAACCGGGCCTCCACCTACGAGCAGTACTTC.

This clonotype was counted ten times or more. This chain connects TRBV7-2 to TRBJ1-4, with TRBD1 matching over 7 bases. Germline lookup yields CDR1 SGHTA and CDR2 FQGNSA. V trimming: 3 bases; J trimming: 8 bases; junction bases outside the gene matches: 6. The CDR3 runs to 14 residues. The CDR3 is CASSFWQGDEKLFF. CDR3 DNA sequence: TGTGCCAGCAGCTTTTGGCAGGGGGACGAAAAACTGTTTTTT.

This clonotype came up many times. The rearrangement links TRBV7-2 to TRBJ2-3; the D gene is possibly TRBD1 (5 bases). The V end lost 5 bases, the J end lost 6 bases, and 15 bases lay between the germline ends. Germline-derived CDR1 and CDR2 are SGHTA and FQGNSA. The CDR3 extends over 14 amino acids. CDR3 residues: CASSEYRRPDTQYF. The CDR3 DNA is TGTGCCAGCAGCGAATACAGGCGCCCGGATACGCAGTATTTT.

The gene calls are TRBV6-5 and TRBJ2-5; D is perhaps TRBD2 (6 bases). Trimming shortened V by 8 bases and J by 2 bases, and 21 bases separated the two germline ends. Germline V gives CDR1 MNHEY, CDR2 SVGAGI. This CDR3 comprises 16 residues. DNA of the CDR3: TGTGCCAGCTCTGGGCTAGCGCGGAGCAGGCAAGAGACCCAGTACTTC. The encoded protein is CASSGLARSRQETQYF.

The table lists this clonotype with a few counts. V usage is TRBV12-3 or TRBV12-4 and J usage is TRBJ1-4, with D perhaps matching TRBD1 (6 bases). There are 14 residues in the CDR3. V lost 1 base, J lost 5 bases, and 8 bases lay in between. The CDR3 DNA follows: TGTGCCAGCAGTTTAGGACAGGAGAATGAAAAACTGTTTTTT. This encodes CASSLGQENEKLFF.

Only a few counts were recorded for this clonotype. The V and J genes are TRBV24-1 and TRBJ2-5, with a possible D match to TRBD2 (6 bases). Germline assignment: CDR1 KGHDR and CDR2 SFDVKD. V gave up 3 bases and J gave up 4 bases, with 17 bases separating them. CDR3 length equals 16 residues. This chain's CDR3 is CATSDPHSGLGETQYF. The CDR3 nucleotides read TGTGCCACCAGTGATCCCCACAGCGGGTTAGGAGAGACCCAGTACTTC.

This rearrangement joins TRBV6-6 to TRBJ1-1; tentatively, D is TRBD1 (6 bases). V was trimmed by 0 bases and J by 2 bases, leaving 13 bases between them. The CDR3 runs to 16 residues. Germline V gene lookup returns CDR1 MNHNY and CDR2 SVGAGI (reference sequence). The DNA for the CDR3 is TGTGCCAGCAGTTACTCCCAGGGGCGACTTAACACTGAAGCTTTCTTT. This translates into CASSYSQGRLNTEAFF.

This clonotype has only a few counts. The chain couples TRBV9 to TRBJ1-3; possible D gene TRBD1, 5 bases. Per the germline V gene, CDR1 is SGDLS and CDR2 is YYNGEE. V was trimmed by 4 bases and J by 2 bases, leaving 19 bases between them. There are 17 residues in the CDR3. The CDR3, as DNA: TGTGCCAGCAGCCCCGGGACGGCTCAGCCGGCTGGAAACACCATATATTTT. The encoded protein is CASSPGTAQPAGNTIYF. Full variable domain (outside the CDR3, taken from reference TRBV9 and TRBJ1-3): DSGVTQTPKHLITATGQRVTLRCSPRSGDLSVYWYQQSLDQGLQFLIQYYNGEERAKGNILERFSAQQFPDLHSELNLSSLELGDSALYFCASSPGTAQPAGNTIYFGEGSWLTVV.

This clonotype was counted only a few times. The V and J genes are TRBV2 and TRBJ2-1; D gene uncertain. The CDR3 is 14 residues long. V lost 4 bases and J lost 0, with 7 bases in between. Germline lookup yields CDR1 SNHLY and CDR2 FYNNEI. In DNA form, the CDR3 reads TGTGCCAGCAGTGCCGACTCCTCCTACAATGAGCAGTTCTTC. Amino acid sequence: CASSADSSYNEQFF.

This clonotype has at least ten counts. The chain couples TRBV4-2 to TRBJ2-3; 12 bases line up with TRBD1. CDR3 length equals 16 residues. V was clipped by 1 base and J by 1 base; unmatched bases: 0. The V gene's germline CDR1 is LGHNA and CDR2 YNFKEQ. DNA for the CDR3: TGTGCCAGCAGCCAAGGGGACAGGGGGCGCACAGATACGCAGTATTTT. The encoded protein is CASSQGDRGRTDTQYF.

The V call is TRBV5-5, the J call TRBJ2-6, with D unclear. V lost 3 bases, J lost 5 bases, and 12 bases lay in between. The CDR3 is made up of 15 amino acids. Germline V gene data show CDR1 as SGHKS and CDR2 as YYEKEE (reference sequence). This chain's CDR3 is CASSSDGLWANVLTF. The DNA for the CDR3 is TGTGCCAGCAGCTCAGACGGTCTTTGGGCCAACGTCCTGACTTTC.

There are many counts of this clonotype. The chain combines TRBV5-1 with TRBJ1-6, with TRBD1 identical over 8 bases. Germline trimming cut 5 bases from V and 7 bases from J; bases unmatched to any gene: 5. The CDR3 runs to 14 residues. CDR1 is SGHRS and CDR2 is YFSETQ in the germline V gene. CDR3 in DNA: TGCGCCAGCAGTTCCGGACAGGGAAATTCACCCCTCCACTTT. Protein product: CASSSGQGNSPLHF.

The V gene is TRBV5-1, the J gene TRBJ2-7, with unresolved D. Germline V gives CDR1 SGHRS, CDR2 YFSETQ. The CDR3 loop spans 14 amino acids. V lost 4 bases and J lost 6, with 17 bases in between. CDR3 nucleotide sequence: TGCGCCAGCAGCCCGGGTCCATTTGGTTTCGAGCAGTACTTC. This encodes CASSPGPFGFEQYF. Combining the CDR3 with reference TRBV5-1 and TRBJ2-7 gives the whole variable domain KAGVTQTPRYLIKTRGQQVTLSCSPISGHRSVSWYQQTPGQGLQFLFEYFSETQRNKGNFPGRFSGRQFSNSRSEMNVSTLELGDSALYLCASSPGPFGFEQYFGPGTRLTVT.